Presented here are 8 T cell receptor beta chains from one specimen sequenced in a study of blood T cell repertoires in COVID-19. Assay used: immunoSEQ multiplex PCR; TCRdb lists only in-frame clones, some missing. The sample consists of about 130,000 clones, approximately 89% of them appearing once. Sequencing was performed on peripheral blood. The source is a woman aged 60-75 years with acute or convalescent COVID-19.

The chain uses TRBV6-6 and TRBJ1-5; D call uncertain. The germline V and J ends were trimmed by 5 bases and 4 bases, with 6 bases remaining between them. Per germline, CDR1 MNHNY and CDR2 SVGAGI (reference sequence). The CDR3 is 12 residues long. In nucleotides, the CDR3 is TGTGCCAGCAGTGAGAGTAATCAGCCCCAGCATTTT. Residues: CASSESNQPQHF.

V usage is TRBV19 and J usage is TRBJ2-5, with TRBD2 matching over 7 bases. The germline V gene has CDR1 LNHDA and CDR2 SQIVND (reference sequence). This CDR3 region has 15 residues. V gave up 5 bases and J gave up 2 bases; unmatched junction bases: 8. The CDR3 DNA reads as TGTGCCAGTAGTCGCAGCGGGATAGGGCAAGAGACCCAGTACTTC. This encodes CASSRSGIGQETQYF.

This rearrangement joins TRBV7-2 to TRBJ2-5, with 9 bases that match TRBD1. After removal of 4 bases from V and 3 bases from J, the junction contained 3 bases not matched to a gene. The germline gives CDR1 SGHTA, CDR2 FQGNSA. This CDR3 comprises 14 residues. The CDR3 spells CASSSRTGEETQYF. The CDR3 nucleotides read TGTGCCAGCAGCTCCCGGACAGGGGAAGAGACCCAGTACTTC.

The chain joins TRBV19 to TRBJ1-2, with 8 bases that match TRBD1. Germline loops: CDR1 LNHDA, CDR2 SQIVND (reference sequence). The CDR3 runs to 13 residues. V was pared by 2 bases and J by 6 bases, with 2 bases of the junction left unmatched. The CDR3 is CASSIPGQDGYTF. The CDR3 coding sequence is TGTGCCAGTAGTATACCGGGACAGGATGGCTACACCTTC.

This clone was observed a handful of times. In DNA, the CDR3 is TGCGCCAGCAGCTGGGGGGAGGGCCTAGATGAGCAGTTCTTC. As protein: CASSWGEGLDEQFF. This rearrangement joins TRBV5-1 to TRBJ2-1; 7 bases are shared with TRBD2. The CDR3 extends over 14 amino acids. After removal of 3 bases from V and 8 bases from J, the junction contained 8 bases not matched to a gene. From germline, CDR1 is SGHRS and CDR2 YFSETQ.

This sequence joins TRBV15 and TRBJ2-7, with TRBD2 matching over 9 bases. Germline V gene lookup returns CDR1 LNHNV and CDR2 YYDKDF (reference sequence). This CDR3 spans 14 amino acids. V shed 4 bases and J 3 bases; nucleotides not matched to a gene: 4. The CDR3 bases are TGTGCCACCAGCACGGGACTAGCCGGCTACGAGCAGTACTTC. This encodes CATSTGLAGYEQYF.

The chain links TRBV2 to TRBJ1-1, with D possibly matching TRBD1 (5 bases). Germline V CDR1 and CDR2: SNHLY, FYNNEI. V dropped 4 bases and J dropped 2 bases, with 11 bases sitting between them. This CDR3 region has 14 residues. The CDR3 loop is CASSGGRSNTEAFF. CDR3 coding DNA: TGTGCCAGCAGTGGGGGCAGAAGTAACACTGAAGCTTTCTTT.

This chain uses TRBV7-9 with TRBJ2-1, with TRBD1 matching 7 bases. Germline CDR1 reads SEHNR; CDR2 reads FQNEAQ (reference sequence). The CDR3 sequence is 16 residues long. V was clipped by 4 bases and J by 3 bases; unmatched bases: 9. The chain's CDR3 is CASSSGQQLFYNEQFF. The CDR3 coding sequence is TGTGCCAGCAGCTCGGGACAGCAACTATTCTACAATGAGCAGTTCTTC.